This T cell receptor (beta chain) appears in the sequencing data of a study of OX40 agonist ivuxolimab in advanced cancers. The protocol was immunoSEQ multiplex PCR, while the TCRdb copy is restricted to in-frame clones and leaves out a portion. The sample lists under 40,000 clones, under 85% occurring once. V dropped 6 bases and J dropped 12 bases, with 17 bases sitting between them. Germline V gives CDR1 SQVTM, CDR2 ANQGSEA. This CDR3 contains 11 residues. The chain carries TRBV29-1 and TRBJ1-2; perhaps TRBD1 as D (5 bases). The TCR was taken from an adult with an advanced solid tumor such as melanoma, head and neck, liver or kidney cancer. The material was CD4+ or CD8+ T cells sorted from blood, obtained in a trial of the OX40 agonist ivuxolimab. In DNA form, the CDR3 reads TGCAGCGTGTCGGTGGGGGGTTGGGACACCTTC. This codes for CSVSVGGWDTF. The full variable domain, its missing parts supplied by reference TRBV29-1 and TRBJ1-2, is SAVISQKPSRDICQRGTSLTIQCQVDSQVTMMFWYRQQPGQSLTLIATANQGSEATYESGFVIDKFPISRPNLTFSTLTVSNMSPEDSSIYLCSVSVGGWDTFGSGTRLTVV.